This TCR beta chain is from a study of beta chain features in type 1 diabetes. CDR1 and CDR2 from the germline V gene are DFQATT and SNEGSKA (reference sequence). The CDR3 is 11 residues long. Unmatched junction bases numbered 3, after V lost 2 bases and J lost 10 bases. Post-sort purity exceeded 98% for all sorted populations. TCRB transcripts that were expressed got sequenced, as all of the isolated RNA had been reverse transcribed. Profiling relied on immunoSEQ multiplex PCR, and the TCRdb table lists in-frame clones only, not all of them. The data hold some 44,000 clones, with 51% observed a single time.

The chain combines TRBV20-1 with TRBJ2-3; 7 nucleotides align to TRBD2. The material sequenced was Tregs from blood. The source is a woman aged 18-30 years in good health. CDR3 sequence reads: CSARWGRAQYF. CDR3 DNA sequence: TGCAGTGCTAGATGGGGGAGGGCGCAGTATTTT.